The rows below give T cell receptor beta chains drawn from one sample of a study of cytomegalovirus exposure and HLA in healthy donors. Assay: immunoSEQ multiplex PCR; the TCRdb copy retains only in-frame clones and omits some. The repertoire has approximately 82,000 clones, over 85% of them found once; the top ten carry 0.69%. Source material: PBMCs. The origin of the receptors is a woman aged 18-29 years in good health and CMV-seronegative. The CDR3 runs from the conserved cysteine through the conserved F or W. The order of the fields is V gene, clone size, J gene, CDR3 protein. Clone sizes are given selectively: once, few, many, or a class where the clone is expanded.

TRBV7-8	.	TRBJ1-1	CASSLGRGAFF
TRBV29-1	.	TRBJ2-1	CSVSPDLAGGTNEQFF
TRBV11-2	.	TRBJ1-5	CASSLRDRGQPQHF
TRBV28	.	TRBJ2-7	CASGLGSYEQYF
TRBV25-1	.	TRBJ2-7	CASSGSGLAYEQYF
TRBV4-3	.	TRBJ1-4	CASSQPSDRVNEKLFF
TRBV14	.	TRBJ2-3	CASSSTYTRTDTQYF
TRBV19	.	TRBJ2-1	CASSLRLLGGRSYNEQFF
TRBV5-1	.	TRBJ2-7	CASSLEGVGIEQYF
TRBV7-9	.	TRBJ1-1	CASSSYSGNTEAFF
TRBV5-4	.	TRBJ2-7	CASSLGPGVRSYEQYF
TRBV29-1	once	TRBJ1-1	CSVQKPGGTEAFF
TRBV18	.	TRBJ2-1	CASSPTGAYNEQFF
TRBV6-6	.	TRBJ1-4	CASSYSRGGLGEKLFF
TRBV15	once	TRBJ1-1	CATSKPGQKTNTEAFF
TRBV18	.	TRBJ2-1	CASSQGQGIRNEQFF
TRBV10-3	.	TRBJ1-2	CAISASGRVGTF
TRBV7-2	.	TRBJ1-2	CASSSLAYGYTF
TRBV6-5	.	TRBJ1-1	CASSLSSTEAFF
TRBV7-6	.	TRBJ1-1	CASSLEAGQGVSTEAFF
TRBV6-6	.	TRBJ2-7	CASSQDRHASYEQYF
TRBV27	.	TRBJ2-7	CASSLSRSGGYVQYF
TRBV10-3	.	TRBJ2-1	CAISPSAAGGPGEQFF
TRBV9	.	TRBJ2-6	CASSLGTGAGANVLTF
TRBV14	.	TRBJ1-2	CASSQDRQGANGYTF
TRBV6-6	.	TRBJ2-1	CASTSDGDNEQFF
TRBV18	.	TRBJ1-3	CASKTPGTGIHWDSGNTIYF
TRBV10-3	.	TRBJ2-7	CAISERETYEQYF
TRBV4-3	.	TRBJ2-7	CASSPDYSSGRARLGYWEQYF
TRBV2	.	TRBJ1-5	CASSAGMDQPQHF
TRBV29-1	.	TRBJ2-3	CSALGQGFAGSTDTQYF
TRBV12-5	.	TRBJ2-2	CASGSGLAGWTGELFF
TRBV9	.	TRBJ1-6	CASSGGSSPLHF
TRBV21-1	.	TRBJ1-2	CASRRTGTANPMGSYGYTF
TRBV7-2	.	TRBJ2-7	CASSSSRGPYEQYF
TRBV5-1	.	TRBJ1-3	CASSLGKTSTGLNTIYF
TRBV5-1	.	TRBJ2-1	CASSWGGQGYNEQFF
TRBV7-2	.	TRBJ2-7	CASSFFPRDRGYEQYF
TRBV10-3	.	TRBJ2-5	CAIRETSGGGRETQYF
TRBV15	once	TRBJ1-4	CATSRRDRGGEKLFF
TRBV28	.	TRBJ2-2	CASSIGRGQGTNTGELFF
TRBV5-4	.	TRBJ2-7	CASSLSAGATYEQYF
TRBV7-7	.	TRBJ2-1	CASSLRKGYEQFF
TRBV7-2	.	TRBJ2-7	CASSSSGTPGDEQYF
TRBV11-2	.	TRBJ2-5	CASSFAGTSRGSGTQYF
TRBV7-2	once	TRBJ2-7	CASSSPMGGVGYEQYF
TRBV9	.	TRBJ1-1	CASSVVAGGDTEAFF
TRBV5-6	.	TRBJ2-7	CASSFSAGDYEQYF